This entry features one TCR beta chain sequence. No antigen is known for it. The data derive from a study of cytomegalovirus exposure and HLA in healthy donors. Overall study results and limits: Accurate prediction of most subjects' HLA-A and HLA-B alleles from TCR beta sequences was reported. DRB1 had the most TCR associations and HLA-C the fewest, a later analysis found, with rates varying by HLA locus.

Primers: 60 Vbeta forward and 13 Jbeta reverse. Clones were read by immunoSEQ multiplex PCR, and TCRdb kept only the in-frame ones, dropping some. The table records about 170,000 clones, 70% to 80% of them present only once. The germline CDR1 and CDR2 sequences are SGDLS and YYNGEE. The CDR3 has 16 amino acids. V lost 4 bases and J 1 base, leaving 15 bases between the germline ends. The sample consisted of PBMCs. This sequence was found in a woman between 25 and 40 years old in good health and CMV-seropositive. The V call is TRBV9, the J call TRBJ2-4, with D possibly TRBD1 on 6 matching bases. CDR3 sequence: CASSPAPTGAKNIQYF. In DNA, the CDR3 is TGTGCCAGCAGCCCAGCCCCAACAGGGGCCAAAAACATTCAGTACTTC.